This entry lists 27 T cell receptor beta chains sequenced from one sample in a study of control samples from healthy donors and cancer patients. Clones were sequenced by immunoSEQ multiplex PCR, and TCRdb holds only the in-frame ones, with some missing. This table holds about 410,000 clones, 90% found once. The sequenced sample was PBMCs. All receptors come from a middle-aged man with head and neck cancer.

The chain uses TRBV28 and TRBJ1-3; D gene uncertain. Germline-derived CDR1 and CDR2 are MDHEN and SYDVKM. Deletions cut 3 bases from V and 8 bases from J, with 5 bases between. The CDR3 covers 11 residues. The CDR3 loop reads CASSLGDTIYF. CDR3 bases: TGTGCCAGCAGTTTGGGAGACACCATATATTTT.

The gene calls are TRBV10-3 and TRBJ2-7; 9 nucleotides line up with TRBD1. There are 13 residues in the CDR3. Germline lookup yields CDR1 ENHRY and CDR2 SYGVKD. The J segment lost 5 bases and the V segment lost 8 bases, leaving 7 bases of the junction unmatched. DNA of the CDR3: TGTGCCATCGCCGGGACAGGGAAAAACGAGCAGTACTTC. It yields the protein CAIAGTGKNEQYF.

With respect to this clone: Other DNA sequences within the sample encode an identical CDR3. The V call is TRBV28, the J call TRBJ2-7; D gene unclear. This CDR3 is 12 amino acids long. The V gene lost 7 bases and the J gene lost 0 bases, with 7 bases spanning the gap. Germline V gene lookup returns CDR1 MDHEN and CDR2 SYDVKM. The CDR3, as DNA: TGTGCCAGCACCCCCAGCTCCTACGAGCAGTACTTC. Translated: CASTPSSYEQYF.

The chain carries TRBV28 and TRBJ1-2; D gene unclear. This CDR3 is built from 18 residues. The germline V gene has CDR1 MDHEN and CDR2 SYDVKM. V lost 3 bases to trimming and J lost 3 bases, with 23 bases between them. The CDR3 reads CASSFYLPRVRGDYGYTF. The CDR3 nucleotides read TGTGCCAGCAGTTTCTACCTTCCTAGGGTACGAGGAGACTATGGCTACACCTTC.

The chain combines TRBV27 with TRBJ1-1; D is uncertain. CDR3 length: 15 amino acids. Trimming removed 4 bases at V and 2 bases at J, with 14 bases between. Germline values: CDR1 MNHEY, CDR2 SMNVEV (reference sequence). The CDR3 region is CASSSEGLDNTEAFF. The CDR3 nucleotides read TGTGCCAGCAGTTCAGAGGGCCTCGATAACACTGAAGCTTTCTTT.

J is TRBJ1-3 and V is TRBV28, with no clear D. The germline gives CDR1 MDHEN, CDR2 SYDVKM. Trimming removed 7 bases from V and 7 bases from J, with 17 bases in between. The CDR3 is made up of 14 amino acids. As DNA, the CDR3 is TGTGCCAGCACCTATGACCTGGGAAGGAACACCATATATTTT. Amino acid sequence: CASTYDLGRNTIYF.

The genes are TRBV5-8 and TRBJ2-7; no reliable D call. V lost 3 bases and J lost 7, with 14 bases in between. This CDR3 has 13 residues. Germline CDR1 reads SGHTS; CDR2 reads YDEGEE. The chain's CDR3 is CASSWPPGGEQYF. The CDR3 DNA sequence: TGTGCCAGCAGCTGGCCTCCCGGTGGGGAGCAGTACTTC.

This chain links TRBV4-2 with TRBJ2-7, with unresolved D. V was clipped by 0 bases and J by 2 bases, with 5 bases between them. Germline V gene data show CDR1 as LGHNA and CDR2 as YNFKEQ. The CDR3 length is 13 residues. CDR3 in amino acids: CASSQDLAYEQYF. The DNA of the CDR3 is TGTGCCAGCAGCCAAGATTTGGCCTACGAGCAGTACTTC.

The J gene is TRBJ2-1, the V gene TRBV5-6, with D hard to call. The CDR3 runs to 16 residues. CDR1 and CDR2 from the germline V gene are SGHDT and YYEEEE. V was trimmed by 0 bases and J by 0 bases, leaving 10 bases between them. CDR3 region: CASSLEGLGSYNEQFF. The CDR3 DNA is TGTGCCAGCAGCTTGGAAGGGCTAGGCTCCTACAATGAGCAGTTCTTC. The variable domain in full, with the rest retrieved from reference TRBV5-6 and TRBJ2-1, is DAGVTQSPTHLIKTRGQQVTLRCSPKSGHDTVSWYQQALGQGPQFIFQYYEEEERQRGNFPDRFSGHQFPNYSSELNVNALLLGDSALYLCASSLEGLGSYNEQFFGPGTRLTVL.

Here the CDR3 DNA reads TGTGCCAGTAGTGAAAGCAGGGCTGCCTACGAGCAGTACTTC. Protein: CASSESRAAYEQYF. This chain joins TRBV19 and TRBJ2-7; possibly TRBD1 for D (5 bases). The V and J ends lost 5 bases and 2 bases respectively, with 13 bases between them. From germline, CDR1 is LNHDA and CDR2 SQIVND (reference sequence). The CDR3 runs 14 residues.

The V gene is TRBV19, the J gene TRBJ2-5, with D tentatively TRBD1 (6 bases). The CDR3 is 14 residues long. In germline, CDR1 is LNHDA, CDR2 SQIVND (reference sequence). Trimming removed 5 bases at V and 4 bases at J, with 14 bases between. The CDR3 coding sequence is TGTGCCAGTAGTCCCCTACAGGGAAGAGAGACCCAGTACTTC. This gives the protein CASSPLQGRETQYF.

The chain recombines TRBV7-2 with TRBJ2-2; the match to TRBD2 covers 12 bases. Germline lookup yields CDR1 SGHTA and CDR2 FQGNSA. The J segment lost 7 bases and the V segment lost 4 bases, leaving 13 bases of the junction unmatched. This CDR3 contains 18 residues. The CDR3 coding sequence is TGTGCCAGCAGCTCTGACCTGACTAGCGGGAGAGGTAACGGGGAGCTGTTTTTT. Residues: CASSSDLTSGRGNGELFF.

This chain connects TRBV4-1 to TRBJ2-5; D not certain. The V end lost 0 bases, the J end lost 9 bases, and 14 bases lay between the germline ends. In germline, CDR1 is MGHRA, CDR2 YSYEKL. This CDR3 is built from 14 residues. DNA for the CDR3: TGCGCCAGCAGCCAAGAGACTTACCTTGGGGCCCAGTACTTC. Protein: CASSQETYLGAQYF.

Details on this clone: This same CDR3 is encoded by further DNA sequences in the sample. The genes are TRBV9 and TRBJ2-3, with D perhaps TRBD2 (5 bases). This CDR3 region has 14 residues. Looked up from germline, CDR1 is SGDLS and CDR2 is YYNGEE. Trimming took off 0 bases at V and 2 bases at J, with 7 bases between the two ends. The CDR3 sequence: CASSVGTDTDTQYF. The CDR3 nucleotides read TGTGCCAGCAGCGTAGGGACTGACACAGATACGCAGTATTTT.

The J gene is TRBJ1-1, the V gene TRBV30; the D is unclear. CDR3 length: 13 amino acids. The V end lost 4 bases, the J end lost 3 bases, and 12 bases lay between the germline ends. CDR1 is GTSNPN, CDR2 SVGIG, per germline (reference sequence). CDR3 residues: CAWKKVADTEAFF. CDR3 DNA: TGTGCCTGGAAGAAAGTCGCCGACACTGAAGCTTTCTTT. The variable domain in full, with the rest retrieved from reference TRBV30 and TRBJ1-1, is SQTIHQWPATLVQPVGSPLSLECTVEGTSNPNLYWYRQAAGRGLQLLFYSVGIGQISSEVPQNLSASRPQDRQFILSSKKLLLSDSGFYLCAWKKVADTEAFFGQGTRLTVV.

The chain employs TRBV10-3 and TRBJ2-7, with D tentatively TRBD1 (6 bases). Trimming removed 0 bases at V and 2 bases at J, with 14 bases between. Germline CDR1 reads ENHRY; CDR2 reads SYGVKD. This CDR3 has 16 amino acids. CDR3 nucleotide sequence: TGTGCCATCAGTGAGTCAGGACAGTGGATTACCTACGAGCAGTACTTC. Encoded protein: CAISESGQWITYEQYF.

This chain joins TRBV28 and TRBJ2-5; D uncertain. The CDR3 runs to 12 residues. V was trimmed by 3 bases and J by 5 bases, leaving 7 bases between them. In germline, CDR1 is MDHEN, CDR2 SYDVKM. Here the CDR3 DNA reads TGTGCCAGCAGTTTCGTTGCGGAGACCCAGTACTTC. Its protein is CASSFVAETQYF.

The genes are TRBV5-1 and TRBJ2-1, with 9 bases lining up with TRBD1. The junction had 2 bases not matched to a gene; V was cut back by 3 bases and J by 7 bases. Per germline, CDR1 SGHRS and CDR2 YFSETQ. CDR3 length: 13 residues. Written as DNA, the CDR3 is TGCGCCAGCAGCTCCGACAGGGGGAATGAGCAGTTCTTC. Translated, it gives CASSSDRGNEQFF.

The chain combines TRBV19 with TRBJ1-2, with a possible D match to TRBD1 (6 bases). The CDR3 covers 17 residues. Per germline, CDR1 LNHDA and CDR2 SQIVND (reference sequence). The V and J ends lost 2 bases and 5 bases respectively, with 21 bases between them. CDR3 DNA sequence: TGTGCCAGTAGTATACTAACGTCAGGGGTTGCGTTTTATGGCTACACCTTC. Translating gives CASSILTSGVAFYGYTF.

This chain connects TRBV7-2 to TRBJ1-1; possible D gene TRBD1, 5 bases. This CDR3 has 14 residues. Germline V gene data show CDR1 as SGHTA and CDR2 as FQGNSA. Trimming took 6 bases from V and 0 from J, leaving 11 bases between them. CDR3 DNA sequence: TGTGCCAGCAGGTTTGACAGATTGAACACTGAAGCTTTCTTT. This encodes CASRFDRLNTEAFF.

V gene TRBV28 combines with J gene TRBJ2-2; D may be TRBD1 (5 bases). Germline-derived CDR1 and CDR2 are MDHEN and SYDVKM. V was pared by 3 bases and J by 5 bases, with 13 bases between. This CDR3 contains 15 residues. The CDR3 loop is CASSFPWTPTGELFF. CDR3 in DNA: TGTGCCAGCAGTTTCCCATGGACACCTACCGGGGAGCTGTTTTTT.

CDR3 nucleotide sequence: TGTGCCAGCAACGATTGGACAGATATCCAAGAGACCCAGTACTTC. Translated: CASNDWTDIQETQYF. This chain uses TRBV28 with TRBJ2-5; D possibly corresponds to TRBD1 (6 bases). V gave up 7 bases and J gave up 1 base, with 16 bases separating them. Germline V gene data show CDR1 as MDHEN and CDR2 as SYDVKM. The CDR3 runs to 15 residues. The variable domain in full, completed from reference TRBV28 and TRBJ2-5, reads DVKVTQSSRYLVKRTGEKVFLECVQDMDHENMFWYRQDPGLGLRLIYFSYDVKMKEKGDIPEGYSVSREKKERFSLILESASTNQTSMYLCASNDWTDIQETQYFGPGTRLLVL.

J is TRBJ1-3 and V is TRBV7-6; 8 bases line up with TRBD1. The V segment lost 7 bases and the J segment 2 bases; nucleotides outside the gene matches: 4. Germline V gene sequence: CDR1 SGHVS, CDR2 FNYEAQ. This CDR3 comprises 14 residues. The CDR3: CASTDRGPGNTIYF. As DNA, the CDR3 is TGTGCCAGCACCGACAGGGGTCCTGGAAACACCATATATTTT. The full variable domain, with the rest looked up from reference TRBV7-6 and TRBJ1-3, is GAGVSQSPRYKVTKRGQDVALRCDPISGHVSLYWYRQALGQGPEFLTYFNYEAQQDKSGLPNDRFSAERPEGSISTLTIQRTEQRDSAMYRCASTDRGPGNTIYFGEGSWLTVV.

The chain employs TRBV11-3 and TRBJ2-1; no firm D call. V was pared by 0 bases and J by 4 bases, with 10 bases between. The CDR3 is made up of 15 amino acids. The germline gives CDR1 SGHNT, CDR2 YENEEA. CDR3 sequence reads: CASSLDSPNYNEQFF. CDR3 DNA: TGTGCCAGCAGCTTAGACAGCCCAAATTACAATGAGCAGTTCTTC.

The chain links TRBV10-3 to TRBJ2-7, with D unresolved. This CDR3 has 14 residues. Trimming took off 4 bases at V and 4 bases at J, with 14 bases between the two ends. Germline loops: CDR1 ENHRY, CDR2 SYGVKD. The CDR3 nucleotides are TGTGCCATCAGTGTGACACAAGCTGAATACGAGCAGTACTTC. Amino acid sequence: CAISVTQAEYEQYF.

V gene TRBV24-1 combines with J gene TRBJ2-1; D is possibly TRBD1 (5 bases). This CDR3 is built from 16 residues. V was pared by 1 base and J by 1 base, with 10 bases between. Germline-derived CDR1 and CDR2 are KGHDR and SFDVKD. The CDR3, as DNA: TGTGCCACCAGTGATTTCGGGCAGGGATCCTACAATGAGCAGTTCTTC. Translation: CATSDFGQGSYNEQFF.

The chain links TRBV11-3 to TRBJ1-1; tentatively, D is TRBD1 (5 bases). Germline CDR1 is SGHNT and CDR2 is YENEEA. This CDR3 comprises 13 residues. Deletions cut 1 base from V and 5 bases from J, with 8 bases between. In DNA form, the CDR3 reads TGTGCCAGCAGCTTAGCGGGGGGGACTGAAGCTTTCTTT. Translated: CASSLAGGTEAFF.